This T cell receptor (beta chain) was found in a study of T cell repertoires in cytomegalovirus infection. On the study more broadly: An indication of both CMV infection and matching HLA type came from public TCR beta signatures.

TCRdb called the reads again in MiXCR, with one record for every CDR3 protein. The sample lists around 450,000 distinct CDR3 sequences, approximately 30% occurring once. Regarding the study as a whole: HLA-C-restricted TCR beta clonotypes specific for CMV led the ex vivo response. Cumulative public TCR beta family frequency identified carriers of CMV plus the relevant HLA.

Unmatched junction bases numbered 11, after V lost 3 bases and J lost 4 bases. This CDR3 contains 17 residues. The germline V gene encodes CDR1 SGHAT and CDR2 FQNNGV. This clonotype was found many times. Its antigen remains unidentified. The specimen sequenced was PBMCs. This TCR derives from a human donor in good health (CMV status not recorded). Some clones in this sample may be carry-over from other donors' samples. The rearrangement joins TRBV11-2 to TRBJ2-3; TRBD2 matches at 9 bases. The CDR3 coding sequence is TGTGCCAGCAGCTTCGGCGGGGGGGCCCGTAGGGCAGATACGCAGTATTTT. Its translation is CASSFGGGARRADTQYF.